This T cell receptor beta chain came from a study of blood T cell repertoires in COVID-19. This CDR3 contains 16 residues. Losses at the gene ends were 5 bases for V and 8 bases for J; bases not matched to a gene: 11. Per germline, CDR1 LNHDA and CDR2 SQIVND (reference sequence). The method was immunoSEQ multiplex PCR; TCRdb's version includes in-frame clones alone and lacks a portion of them. The repertoire includes 200,000 to 250,000 clones, 70% to 85% of them detected once, and 9.7% sits in the top ten. This sequence joins TRBV19 and TRBJ2-1; 11 positions agree with TRBD2. This TCR was sampled from a man between 50 and 59 years old with active or convalescent COVID-19. The source material was peripheral blood. The CDR3 nucleotides read TGTGCCAGTAGTGGAAGGGCACTAGCGGGAGAGCATGAGCAGTTCTTC. It translates to CASSGRALAGEHEQFF.